Described below is a single TCR beta chain sequence and its context. Its specificity is unknown. Measured with immunoSEQ multiplex PCR; TCRdb has only the in-frame clones, and not every one. The repertoire holds 190,000 or so clones, with roughly 92% as singletons. Trimming left V 5 bases short and J 2 bases short, with 15 bases between. The CDR3 is 15 amino acids. Per germline, CDR1 LGHDT and CDR2 YNNKEL (reference sequence). This sample is drawn from a study of T cell responses to AZD1222 COVID-19 vaccine. Study conclusions and caveats: After two AZD1222 doses, spike-specific TCR breadth and depth rose versus day 0. White British ancestry dominated among donors, who included more females, and clonal diversity was possibly underestimated. Spike was spanned by vaccine-associated CD4 TCRs, with dominance at 160-218 and 743-854. Of spike-specific TCRs, nearly half reportedly target regions left unmutated in variants.

The receptor was derived from an adult who received the AZD1222 COVID-19 vaccine. The chain employs TRBV3-1 (or the pseudogene TRBV3-2) and TRBJ1-2; D may be TRBD1 (5 bases). The sequenced sample was peripheral blood, obtained 28 days after the second AZD1222 dose. CDR3 in amino acids: CASSFYPGTNYGYTF. The CDR3 bases are TGTGCCAGCAGCTTCTACCCCGGGACGAACTATGGCTACACCTTC.